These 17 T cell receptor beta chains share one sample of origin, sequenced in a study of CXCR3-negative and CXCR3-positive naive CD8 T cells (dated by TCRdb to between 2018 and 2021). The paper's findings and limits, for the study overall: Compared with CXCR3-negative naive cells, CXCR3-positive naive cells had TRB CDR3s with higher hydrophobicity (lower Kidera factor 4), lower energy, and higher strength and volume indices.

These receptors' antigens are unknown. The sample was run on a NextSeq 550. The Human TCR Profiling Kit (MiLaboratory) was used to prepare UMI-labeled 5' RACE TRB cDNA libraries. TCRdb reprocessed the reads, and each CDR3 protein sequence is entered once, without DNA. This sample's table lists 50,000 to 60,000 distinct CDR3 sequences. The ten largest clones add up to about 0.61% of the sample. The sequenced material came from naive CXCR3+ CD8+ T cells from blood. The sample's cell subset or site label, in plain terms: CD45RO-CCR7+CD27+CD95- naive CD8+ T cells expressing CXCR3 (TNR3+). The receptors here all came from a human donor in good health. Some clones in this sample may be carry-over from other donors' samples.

The CDR3 sequence: CASSLLGKTQYF. This chain connects TRBV4-1 to TRBJ2-5; without DNA, the TCRdb call of TRBD1 cannot be checked. This CDR3 region has 12 residues. The germline V gene encodes CDR1 MGHRA and CDR2 YSYEKL.

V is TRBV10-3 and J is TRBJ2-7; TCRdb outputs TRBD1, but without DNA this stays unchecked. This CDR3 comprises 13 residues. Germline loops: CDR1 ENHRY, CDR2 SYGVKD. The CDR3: CANRPEGAYEQYF.

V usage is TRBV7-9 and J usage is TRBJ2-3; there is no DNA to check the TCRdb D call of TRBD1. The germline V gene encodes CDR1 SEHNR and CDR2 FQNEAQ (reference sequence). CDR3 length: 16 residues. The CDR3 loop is CASSQETGLSTDTQYF.

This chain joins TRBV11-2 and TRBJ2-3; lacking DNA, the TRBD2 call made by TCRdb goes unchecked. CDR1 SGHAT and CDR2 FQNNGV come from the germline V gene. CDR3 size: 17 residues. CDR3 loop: CASSPILAAPLPDTQYF. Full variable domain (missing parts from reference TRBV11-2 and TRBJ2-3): EAGVAQSPRYKIIEKRQSVAFWCNPISGHATLYWYQQILGQGPKLLIQFQNNGVVDDSQLPKDRFSAERLKGVDSTLKIQPAKLEDSAVYLCASSPILAAPLPDTQYFGPGTRLTVL.

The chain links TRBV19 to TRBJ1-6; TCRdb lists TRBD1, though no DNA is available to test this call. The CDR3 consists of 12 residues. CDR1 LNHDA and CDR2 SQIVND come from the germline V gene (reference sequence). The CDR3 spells CATRTGNSPLHF.

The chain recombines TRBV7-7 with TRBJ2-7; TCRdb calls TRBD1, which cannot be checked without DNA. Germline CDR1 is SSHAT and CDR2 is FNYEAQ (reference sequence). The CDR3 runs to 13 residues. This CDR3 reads CASSPGQGDEQYF.

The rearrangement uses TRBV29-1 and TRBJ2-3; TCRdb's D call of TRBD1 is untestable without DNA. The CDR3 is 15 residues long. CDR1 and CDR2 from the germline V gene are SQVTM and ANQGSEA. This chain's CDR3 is CSVDDRGLSSDTQYF.

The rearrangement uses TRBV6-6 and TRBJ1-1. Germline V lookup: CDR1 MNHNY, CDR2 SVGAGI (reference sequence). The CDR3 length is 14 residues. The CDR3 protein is CASSRLVGDTEAFF.

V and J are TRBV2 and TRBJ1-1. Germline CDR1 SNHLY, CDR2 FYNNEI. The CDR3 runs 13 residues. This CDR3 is CASSSFASTEAFF.

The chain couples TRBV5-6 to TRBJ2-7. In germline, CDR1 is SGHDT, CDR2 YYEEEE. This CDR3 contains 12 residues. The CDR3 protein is CASSLGDYEQYF. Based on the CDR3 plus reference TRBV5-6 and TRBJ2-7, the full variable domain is DAGVTQSPTHLIKTRGQQVTLRCSPKSGHDTVSWYQQALGQGPQFIFQYYEEEERQRGNFPDRFSGHQFPNYSSELNVNALLLGDSALYLCASSLGDYEQYFGPGTRLTVT.

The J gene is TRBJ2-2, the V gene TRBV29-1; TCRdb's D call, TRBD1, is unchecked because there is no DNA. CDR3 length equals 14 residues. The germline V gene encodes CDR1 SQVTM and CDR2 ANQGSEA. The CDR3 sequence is CSVNRDRGSGELFF.

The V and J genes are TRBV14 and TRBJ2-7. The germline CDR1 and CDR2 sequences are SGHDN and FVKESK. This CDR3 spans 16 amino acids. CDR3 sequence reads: CASSQGVTEFTYEQYF.

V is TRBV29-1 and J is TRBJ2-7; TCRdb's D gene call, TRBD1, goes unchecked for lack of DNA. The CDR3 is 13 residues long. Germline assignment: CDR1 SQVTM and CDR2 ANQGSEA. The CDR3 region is CSVIGQGAYEQYF.

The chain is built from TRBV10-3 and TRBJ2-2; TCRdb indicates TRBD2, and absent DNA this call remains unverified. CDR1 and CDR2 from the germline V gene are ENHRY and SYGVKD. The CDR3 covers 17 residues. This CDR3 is CAISDRAGGTSTGELFF.

Here the CDR3 reads CASSIGLVADTQYF. The chain has TRBV19 and TRBJ2-3; the D call of TRBD2 rests on TCRdb alone, since no DNA is present to check it. There are 14 residues in the CDR3. The germline V gene encodes CDR1 LNHDA and CDR2 SQIVND (reference sequence).

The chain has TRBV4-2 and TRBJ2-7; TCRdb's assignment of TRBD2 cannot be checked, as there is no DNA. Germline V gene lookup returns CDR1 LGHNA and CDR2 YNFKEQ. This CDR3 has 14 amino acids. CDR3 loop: CASSQEAGSYEQYF.

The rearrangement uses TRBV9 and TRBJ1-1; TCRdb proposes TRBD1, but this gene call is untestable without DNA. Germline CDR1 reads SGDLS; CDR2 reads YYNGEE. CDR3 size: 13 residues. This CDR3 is CASSVSTGPEAFF.